These T cell receptor beta chains were read from a single sample in a study of cytomegalovirus exposure and HLA in healthy donors. The method was immunoSEQ multiplex PCR; TCRdb's version includes in-frame clones alone and lacks a portion of them. The sample yields about 160,000 clones, about 76% seen once. The material sequenced was PBMCs. These receptor sequences come from a female donor in good health and CMV-seronegative. Each CDR3 is given with its conserved first and last residue. The D gene is left open where the match is weak. Size values are once, few and many counts, or a class for expanded clones, and some rows have none.

>NA|TRBV5-1|NA|TRBJ2-3
TGCGCCAGCAGCTTGGCGGGAGATTGGGGCACAGATACGCAGTATTTT
CASSLAGDWGTDTQYF
>NA|TRBV11-3|NA|TRBJ2-1
TGTGCCAGCAGCTCACCTCGGTTCAATGAGCAGTTCTTC
CASSSPRFNEQFF
>NA|TRBV5-1|TRBD1|TRBJ2-1
TGCGCCAGCAGCACGCCACCGGGACAGGCCTACAATGAGCAGTTCTTC
CASSTPPGQAYNEQFF
>NA|TRBV10-1|NA|TRBJ1-6
TGCGCCAGCAGTGACGGGCAGGGAATTAATTCACCCCTCCACTTT
CASSDGQGINSPLHF
>NA|TRBV6-6|TRBD1|TRBJ1-6
TGTGCAGGGGGCTGGTCCTATAATTCACCCCTCCACTTT
CAGGWSYNSPLHF
>NA|TRBV27|TRBD1|TRBJ1-6
TGTGCCAGCAGTTTATTAGGACAGGGGGCGCCCCTCCACTTT
CASSLLGQGAPLHF
>few|TRBV5-3|TRBD1|TRBJ1-2
TGTGCCAGAAGCTTGGCTAAAGACAGGGGGCGCTTTCGCGGGGGCTACACCTTC
CARSLAKDRGRFRGGYTF
>NA|TRBV4-1|TRBD1|TRBJ1-2
TGCGCCAGCAGCCAAGATAGGGGGCTCGCCTATGGCTACACCTTC
CASSQDRGLAYGYTF
>few|TRBV30|TRBD1|TRBJ2-7
TGTGCCTGGAGTGTACAGGGGTCCTACGAGCAGTACTTC
CAWSVQGSYEQYF
>NA|TRBV30|NA|TRBJ2-2
TGTGCCTGGACCGCGTTCCGGAACACCGGGGAGCTGTTTTTT
CAWTAFRNTGELFF
>NA|TRBV7-9|NA|TRBJ1-4
TGTGCCAGCAGCTTAGCTGGGCAGGGTTATGAAAAACTGTTTTTT
CASSLAGQGYEKLFF
>NA|TRBV7-6|NA|TRBJ2-7
TGTGCCAGCAGCGCATCTGGCAACGAGCAGTACTTC
CASSASGNEQYF
>NA|TRBV28|TRBD1|TRBJ1-5
TGTGCCAGCAGTTTAGTCTCTGGACAGGGAGTAGGTGATCAGCCCCAGCATTTT
CASSLVSGQGVGDQPQHF
>NA|TRBV5-1|TRBD2|TRBJ2-1
TGCGCCAGCAGCTTGCTCCCCTTTGAACTAGCGGGGGTTACACCCTACAATGAGCAGTTCTTC
CASSLLPFELAGVTPYNEQFF
>NA|TRBV7-2|NA|TRBJ2-7
TGTGCCAGCAGCTTAGGGCCACAGGGAACCTACGAGCAGTACTTC
CASSLGPQGTYEQYF
>NA|TRBV28|TRBD1|TRBJ1-2
TGTGCCAGCAGCACGCCGACAGGGCCTCCCTATGGCTACACCTTC
CASSTPTGPPYGYTF
>once|TRBV27|NA|TRBJ1-2
TGTGCCAGCAGTTTGAGGGGGTATGGCTACACCTTC
CASSLRGYGYTF
>NA|TRBV29-1|NA|TRBJ2-3
TGCAGCGTTGATGCAGGGCTGTCCACAGATACGCAGTATTTT
CSVDAGLSTDTQYF
>NA|TRBV5-5|NA|TRBJ1-3
TGTGCCAGCAGCTGGGCCGGGAGCATCATACCTGGAAACACCATATATTTT
CASSWAGSIIPGNTIYF
>NA|TRBV2|NA|TRBJ1-5
TGTGCCAGCAGGACAGTTCCCCAGGCGGTGCAGCATTTT
CASRTVPQAVQHF
>NA|TRBV11-2|TRBD1|TRBJ2-7
TGTGCCAGCAGCTTGGACAGGGACGAGCAGTACTTC
CASSLDRDEQYF
>NA|TRBV6-1|TRBD1|TRBJ1-1
TGTGCCAGCGGTAGGGGGACAGTAAGCACTGAAGCTTTCTTT
CASGRGTVSTEAFF
>NA|TRBV2|NA|TRBJ2-6
TGTGCCAGCCGACGGGATGCCGGGTGGGGGGCCAACGTCCTGACTTTC
CASRRDAGWGANVLTF
>NA|TRBV5-8|TRBD1|TRBJ1-5
TGTGCCAGCAGTCCCGGGACAGGGGGGTCTTATAGCAATCAGCCCCAGCATTTT
CASSPGTGGSYSNQPQHF
>NA|TRBV7-9|NA|TRBJ1-2
TGTGCCAGCAGCTTGGGGGGTATCAATGGCTACACCTTC
CASSLGGINGYTF
>NA|TRBV10-3|TRBD1|TRBJ1-1
TGTGCCATCAGTGCGACAGGGCTTGAAGCTTTCTTT
CAISATGLEAFF
>NA|TRBV30|NA|TRBJ1-1
TGTGCCTGGATGGTACGGGGGAACACTGAAGCTTTCTTT
CAWMVRGNTEAFF
>once|TRBV27|TRBD1|TRBJ1-2
TGTGCCAGCAGTTCCCACGGGACAGGGCTGCATGGCTACACCTTC
CASSSHGTGLHGYTF
>NA|TRBV2|TRBD1|TRBJ1-2
TGTGCCAGCAGGTACAACCGGGACAGGGTCGGGGATGGCTACACCTTC
CASRYNRDRVGDGYTF
>NA|TRBV20-1|NA|TRBJ1-1
TGCAGTGCTGATGGACTACGTGAAGCTTTCTTT
CSADGLREAFF
>NA|TRBV7-3|TRBD2|TRBJ2-1
TGTGCCAGCAGCTCCGGGGGGGCCTCGAGCTCCTACAATGAGCAGTTCTTC
CASSSGGASSSYNEQFF
>NA|TRBV7-2|TRBD2|TRBJ2-1
TGTGCCAGCAGCCTCCTGGGACTAGCTCAGGTCAATGAGCAGTTCTTC
CASSLLGLAQVNEQFF
>NA|TRBV11-2|NA|TRBJ1-3
TGTGCCAGCAGCCGGGAGGGGCCCTCTGGAAACACCATATATTTT
CASSREGPSGNTIYF
>once|TRBV30|TRBD1|TRBJ1-3
TGTGCCTGGAGGACAGGGACAAACTCTGGAAACACCATATATTTT
CAWRTGTNSGNTIYF
>NA|TRBV7-9|NA|TRBJ1-2
TGTGCCAGCAGCTTTGCAAGTAGAGGTGGCTACACCTTC
CASSFASRGGYTF
>few|TRBV10-3|NA|TRBJ2-7
TGTGCCATCAGCGCAGACAGTTCCTACGAGCAGTACTTC
CAISADSSYEQYF
>NA|TRBV10-2|NA|TRBJ2-3
TGCGCCAGCAGTGGGGTTCGGCGGGCCGGCACAGATACGCAGTATTTT
CASSGVRRAGTDTQYF
>NA|TRBV5-1|NA|TRBJ2-3
TGCGCCAGCAGCTCGGAGGGAGTGGGTGCAGATACGCAGTATTTT
CASSSEGVGADTQYF
>NA|TRBV7-9|NA|TRBJ1-4
TGTGCCAGCAGCTTATATTCTGGCACAGAACTGTTTTTT
CASSLYSGTELFF
>NA|TRBV9|NA|TRBJ1-1
TGTGCCAGCAGCGTAAGCCCAAACAGTATGAACACTGAAGCTTTCTTT
CASSVSPNSMNTEAFF
>NA|TRBV30|TRBD1|TRBJ1-6
TGTGCCTGGAGTGGGACAGGAGGATCACCCCTCCACTTT
CAWSGTGGSPLHF
>NA|TRBV5-1|TRBD2|TRBJ2-3
TGCGCCAGCAGCGAAAATAGCGGGCGGGGCACAGATACGCAGTATTTT
CASSENSGRGTDTQYF
>NA|TRBV9|TRBD2|TRBJ2-5
TGTGCCAGCAGCGTGTCTAGCGGGAGGGAAGAGACCCAGTACTTC
CASSVSSGREETQYF
>few|TRBV6-5|NA|TRBJ1-5
TGTGCCAGCAGCCCGACAGGACAAAATCAGCCCCAGCATTTT
CASSPTGQNQPQHF
>NA|TRBV9|TRBD1|TRBJ1-5
TGTGCCAGCAGCCTAGGACAGGGAAGTCAGCCCCAGCATTTT
CASSLGQGSQPQHF
>NA|TRBV6-5|TRBD2|TRBJ2-1
TGTGCCAGCAGTTCGGTTGGCGGGAGGGTTAATGAGCAGTTCTTC
CASSSVGGRVNEQFF
>NA|TRBV5-1|TRBD1|TRBJ2-5
TGCGCCAGCAGCTTGGGGGACAGGGAAGTAGAGACCCAGTACTTC
CASSLGDREVETQYF
>NA|TRBV5-1|NA|TRBJ2-3
TGCGCCAGCAGCTCTTGGGACACAAGCACAGATACGCAGTATTTT
CASSSWDTSTDTQYF
>NA|TRBV5-8|NA|TRBJ1-2
TGTGCCAGCAGCTTGGGGGGCTGGTTTTACTATGGCTACACCTTC
CASSLGGWFYYGYTF
>NA|TRBV5-1|NA|TRBJ2-1
TGCGCCAGCAGCTTGGGGAGGGATGAGCAGTTCTTC
CASSLGRDEQFF
>NA|TRBV25-1|TRBD2|TRBJ2-3
TGTGCCAGCAGTGGAAAACTAGCGGGAGTGTTATCAGATACGCAGTATTTT
CASSGKLAGVLSDTQYF
>NA|TRBV9|TRBD1|TRBJ1-1
TGTGCCAGCAGCATCCGGACAGGGGGGACTGAAGCTTTCTTT
CASSIRTGGTEAFF
>NA|TRBV23-1|NA|TRBJ1-2
TGCGCCAGCAGTCCGAGTAGGAAGGGAAAGGGAGGGAATGGCTACACCTTC
CASSPSRKGKGGNGYTF
>NA|TRBV15|NA|TRBJ1-5
TGTGCCACCAGCAGAGGGAGGGAAGTGGTCCAGCCCCAGCATTTT
CATSRGREVVQPQHF
>NA|TRBV4-2|TRBD1|TRBJ1-2
TGTGCCAGCAGCCAGGGTAGGGGGCCTTCTTATGGCTACACCTTC
CASSQGRGPSYGYTF